Presented here are 24 T cell receptor beta chains from one specimen sequenced in a study of control samples from healthy donors and cancer patients. Repertoires were generated with immunoSEQ multiplex PCR, while TCRdb's copy carries only in-frame clones and drops some. Found here are almost 90,000 clones, around nine tenths of them singletons; the top ten hold roughly 21%. Sequenced material: blood. These receptor sequences come from a man between 25 and 39 years old in good health.

J is TRBJ1-1 and V is TRBV9, with D unresolved. Trimming removed 0 bases from V and 0 bases from J, with 3 bases in between. Germline V gene sequence: CDR1 SGDLS, CDR2 YYNGEE. The CDR3 runs 13 residues. For the CDR3, the DNA is TGTGCCAGCAGCGTAGCACTGAACACTGAAGCTTTCTTT. Residues: CASSVALNTEAFF. Full variable domain (outside the CDR3, taken from reference TRBV9 and TRBJ1-1): DSGVTQTPKHLITATGQRVTLRCSPRSGDLSVYWYQQSLDQGLQFLIQYYNGEERAKGNILERFSAQQFPDLHSELNLSSLELGDSALYFCASSVALNTEAFFGQGTRLTVV.

This clone has only one observation. The V call is TRBV24-1, the J call TRBJ2-7, with D possibly being TRBD1 (6 bases). This CDR3 is built from 16 residues. Germline V gene lookup returns CDR1 KGHDR and CDR2 SFDVKD. V lost 11 bases and J 4 bases, leaving 26 bases between the germline ends. The DNA of the CDR3 is TGTGCCAGCCTGATAAGGGGTGATTCGACAGGTTACGAGCAGTACGTC. It yields the protein CASLIRGDSTGYEQYV.

V usage is TRBV19 and J usage is TRBJ2-1; 12 positions match TRBD1. This CDR3 has 15 residues. The V gene's germline CDR1 is LNHDA and CDR2 SQIVND (reference sequence). Unmatched junction bases numbered 12, after V lost 10 bases and J lost 8 bases. This CDR3 is CATKGGQGARYEQFF. CDR3 nucleotide sequence: TGTGCCACCAAGGGGGGACAGGGGGCTCGGTATGAGCAGTTCTTC. Looking up the rest from reference TRBV19 and TRBJ2-1 gives the full variable domain: DGGITQSPKYLFRKEGQNVTLSCEQNLNHDAMYWYRQDPGQGLRLIYYSQIVNDFQKGDIAEGYSVSREKKESFPLTVTSAQKNPTAFYLCATKGGQGARYEQFFGPGTRLTVL.

The CDR3 sequence is CATSEGVSDTQYF. The CDR3 nucleotides are TGTGCCACCAGTGAGGGGGTTTCGGATACGCAGTATTTT. V gene TRBV24-1 combines with J gene TRBJ2-3; D may match TRBD1 or TRBD2 (5 bases each). Trimming stripped 4 bases from V and 6 bases from J, with 10 bases between. Germline V gene data show CDR1 as KGHDR and CDR2 as SFDVKD. The CDR3 extends over 13 amino acids.

V gene TRBV12-3 or TRBV12-4 combines with J gene TRBJ1-4; the D gene is possibly TRBD1 (5 bases). The CDR3 has 12 residues. V lost 7 bases and J lost 8, with 11 bases in between. CDR3 amino acids: CASMKTVEKLFF. CDR3 sequence (DNA): TGTGCCAGCATGAAGACAGTGGAAAAACTGTTTTTT.

CDR3 sequence: CASSPETGTIYEQYV. CDR3 nucleotide sequence: TGTGCCAGCTCCCCTGAGACAGGGACGATTTACGAGCAGTACGTC. The rearrangement uses TRBV18 and TRBJ2-7, with 7 bases that match TRBD1. The V segment lost 6 bases and the J segment 4 bases; nucleotides outside the gene matches: 12. Germline lookup yields CDR1 KGHSH and CDR2 LQKENI. This CDR3 comprises 15 residues.

As DNA, the CDR3 is TGTGCCAGCAGCGACGGGACTAGCGGGACGAACACCGGGGAGCTGTTTTTT. Its translation is CASSDGTSGTNTGELFF. The chain employs TRBV3-1 (or the pseudogene TRBV3-2) and TRBJ2-2, with 13 bases that match TRBD2. The V segment lost 5 bases and the J segment 0 bases; nucleotides outside the gene matches: 3. This CDR3 comprises 17 residues. Per germline, CDR1 LGHDT and CDR2 YNNKEL (reference sequence).

The chain links TRBV7-2 to TRBJ1-5; 7 bases match TRBD1. V was pared by 5 bases and J by 8 bases, with 12 bases of the junction left unmatched. CDR3 length: 15 residues. Germline V CDR1 and CDR2: SGHTA, FQGNSA. DNA for the CDR3: TGTGCCAGCAGCGCACGTACAGGGGTCCGGGAGCCCCAGCATTTT. Residues: CASSARTGVREPQHF.

V gene TRBV6-1 combines with J gene TRBJ2-7; 8 bases line up with TRBD2. The CDR3 sequence is 16 residues long. V shed 1 base and J 1 base; nucleotides not matched to a gene: 6. The germline gives CDR1 MNHNS, CDR2 SASEGT. The CDR3 DNA sequence: TGTGCCAGCAGTGAAGGATCGGGGGGGACGTCCTACGAGCAGTACTTC. Protein product: CASSEGSGGTSYEQYF.

V and J are TRBV20-1 and TRBJ2-3, with 11 positions matching TRBD2. The CDR3 runs 15 residues. V dropped 3 bases and J dropped 6; count of bases not matched to a gene: 8. The germline gives CDR1 DFQATT, CDR2 SNEGSKA (reference sequence). The CDR3 sequence is CSASTGTSGLDTQYF. The CDR3, as DNA: TGCAGTGCTAGTACCGGGACTAGCGGTCTGGATACGCAGTATTTT.

V usage is TRBV19 and J usage is TRBJ2-4; weak D call: TRBD1 (8 bases). Germline-derived CDR1 and CDR2 are LNHDA and SQIVND (reference sequence). V lost 4 bases and J lost 6, with 19 bases in between. The CDR3 has 16 residues. The CDR3 bases are TGTGCCAGTAGTAAAAGGACAGGGACTACCATAAACATTCAGTACTTC. This translates into CASSKRTGTTINIQYF.

This sequence joins TRBV18 and TRBJ2-2; possibly TRBD1 for D (7 bases). Germline CDR1 and CDR2: KGHSH and LQKENI. The CDR3 has 15 amino acids. V was shortened by 8 bases and J by 0 bases, with 13 bases between the two germline ends. This CDR3 reads CASPRDRTNTGELFF. CDR3 sequence (DNA): TGTGCCAGCCCGCGGGACAGAACGAACACCGGGGAGCTGTTTTTT. The variable domain in full, with the rest retrieved from reference TRBV18 and TRBJ2-2, is NAGVMQNPRHLVRRRGQEARLRCSPMKGHSHVYWYRQLPEEGLKFMVYLQKENIIDESGMPKERFSAEFPKEGPSILRIQQVVRGDSAAYFCASPRDRTNTGELFFGEGSRLTVL.

The chain employs TRBV27 and TRBJ1-1; a possible D gene is TRBD1 (6 bases). Germline-derived CDR1 and CDR2 are MNHEY and SMNVEV (reference sequence). Trimming shortened V by 5 bases and J by 4 bases, and 17 bases separated the two germline ends. The CDR3 contains 15 residues. The CDR3 region has the DNA TGTGCCAGCAGTGTACAGGGTGTGGGGGCCACTGAAGCTTTCTTT. This translates into CASSVQGVGATEAFF.

This clone was seen once. The chain has TRBV24-1 and TRBJ2-1; D is unresolved. The germline V and J ends were trimmed by 1 base and 2 bases, with 11 bases remaining between them. From germline, CDR1 is KGHDR and CDR2 SFDVKD. This CDR3 has 16 amino acids. The CDR3, as DNA: TGTGCCACCAGTGATTTACCTGATACCCCCTACAATGAGCAGTTCTTC. Protein: CATSDLPDTPYNEQFF.

The rearrangement links TRBV13 to TRBJ1-2, with D possibly TRBD1 on 6 matching bases. Germline loops: CDR1 PRHDT, CDR2 FYEKMQ (reference sequence). Trimming took off 5 bases at V and 6 bases at J, with 10 bases between the two ends. This CDR3 is 12 amino acids long. The CDR3, as DNA: TGTGCCAGCAGCCAGGACAGCGATGGCTACACCTTC. Its protein product is CASSQDSDGYTF.

The chain is built from TRBV6-5 and TRBJ2-7, with D possibly matching TRBD2 (7 bases). CDR3 length equals 14 residues. In germline, CDR1 is MNHEY, CDR2 SVGAGI. V shed 7 bases and J shed 1 base, with 14 bases lying between them. The CDR3 DNA reads as TGTGCCAGCATTCATAGGGGGGGGTCCTACGAGCAGTACTTC. The encoded protein is CASIHRGGSYEQYF.

A remark on this clone: The junction departs from germline at one end; a sequencing error may be responsible. V is TRBV6-1 and J is TRBJ1-2, with 7 bases fitting TRBD1. The CDR3 length is 15 residues. The germline gives CDR1 MNHNS, CDR2 SASEGT. For the CDR3, the DNA is TGTGCCAGCAATGAAGGGACAGACGAATACTATGGCTACACCTTC. As protein: CASNEGTDEYYGYTF.

V is TRBV7-9 and J is TRBJ2-7; D remains unclear. V dropped 1 base and J dropped 2 bases, with 9 bases sitting between them. CDR1 SEHNR and CDR2 FQNEAQ come from the germline V gene (reference sequence). The CDR3 is 14 residues long. The CDR3 sequence is CASSLGGIAYEQYV. The CDR3 DNA reads TGTGCCAGCAGCTTAGGTGGCATAGCCTACGAGCAGTACGTC.

The V call is TRBV19, the J call TRBJ2-2, with D unresolved. Germline V gene sequence: CDR1 LNHDA, CDR2 SQIVND (reference sequence). This CDR3 comprises 16 residues. V lost 2 bases and J 0 bases, leaving 10 bases between the germline ends. CDR3 residues: CASSIFLYANTGELFF. CDR3 DNA sequence: TGTGCCAGTAGTATATTTCTATACGCGAACACCGGGGAGCTGTTTTTT.

V is TRBV5-6 and J is TRBJ2-5; 9 nucleotides agree with TRBD2. V lost 2 bases, J lost 4 bases, and 9 bases stayed unmatched. Germline values: CDR1 SGHDT, CDR2 YYEEEE. This CDR3 region has 16 residues. The CDR3 loop is CASSFLAGFVVETQYF. DNA of the CDR3: TGTGCCAGCAGCTTCCTAGCGGGGTTCGTGGTAGAGACCCAGTACTTC.

This rearrangement joins TRBV24-1 to TRBJ2-7; a possible D gene is TRBD1 (7 bases). This CDR3 region has 13 residues. With 3 bases removed from V and 6 bases from J, the gap between germline ends came to 11 bases. Germline V gene data show CDR1 as KGHDR and CDR2 as SFDVKD. The CDR3 protein is CATSDPGGSEQYF. The DNA of the CDR3 is TGTGCCACCAGTGATCCAGGGGGGAGCGAGCAGTACTTC.

The chain employs TRBV3-1 (or the pseudogene TRBV3-2) and TRBJ1-4, with 7 bases aligning to TRBD1. The CDR3 runs 19 residues. J was trimmed by 5 bases and V by 0 bases; bases with no gene match: 15. Germline-derived CDR1 and CDR2 are LGHDT and YNNKEL (reference sequence). The CDR3 here is CASSQDRGQTIIPNEKLFF. Here the CDR3 DNA reads TGTGCCAGCAGCCAAGATCGGGGACAGACAATCATCCCAAATGAAAAACTGTTTTTT.

The rearrangement links TRBV15 to TRBJ1-1; 12 positions match TRBD1. V lost 5 bases to trimming and J lost 11 bases; unmatched junction nucleotides: 9. This CDR3 is built from 14 residues. CDR1 and CDR2 (germline): LNHNV, YYDKDF (reference sequence). The CDR3 region has the DNA TGTGCCACCAGCCCCGGGGGACAGGGGGCGCGGGCTTTCTTT. Protein product: CATSPGGQGARAFF.

The rearrangement uses TRBV9 and TRBJ1-6; tentative D call: TRBD1 (5 bases). The CDR3 totals 13 residues. The germline V and J ends were trimmed by 0 bases and 10 bases, with 8 bases remaining between them. CDR1 is SGDLS and CDR2 is YYNGEE in the germline V gene. The chain's CDR3 is CASSVVRDSPLHF. CDR3 DNA sequence: TGTGCCAGCAGCGTAGTTCGGGACTCACCCCTCCACTTT.